The present entry profiles one T cell receptor beta chain with its context. This CDR3 has 12 amino acids. The V segment lost 2 bases and the J segment 15 bases; nucleotides outside the gene matches: 5. Germline assignment: CDR1 MDHEN and CDR2 SYDVKM. The data belong to a study of cytomegalovirus exposure and HLA in healthy donors. The study ran its PCR with 60 Vbeta and 13 Jbeta primers. Original methodology: Later reanalysis found 80 million or so unique TCR beta chains, 9 million to 12 million of them shared. Sequenced by immunoSEQ multiplex PCR; TCRdb stores in-frame clones only, minus some. V, J and clone size were drawn from that table, and D and trimming were deduced from the DNA. The repertoire has 120,000 or so clones, around 68% of them found once; the top ten carry 3% to 4.5%.

This receptor was obtained from a man aged 35 to 55 in good health and CMV-seropositive. The chain has TRBV28 and TRBJ2-3; 10 nucleotides agree with TRBD2. Material: PBMCs. CDR3 loop: CASSLLAGVRYF. The DNA for the CDR3 is TGTGCCAGCAGTTTACTAGCGGGAGTGAGATATTTT.